This T cell receptor beta chain came from a study of OX40 agonist ivuxolimab in advanced cancers. Concerning the study at large: The costimulatory receptor OX40 (CD134) was targeted by ivuxolimab, a fully human IgG2 agonistic monoclonal antibody. Intravenous ivuxolimab was administered to patients every 2 weeks at six dose levels: 0.01, 0.1, 0.3, 1.5, 3 and 10 mg/kg. Of the roughly 50 dose-escalation patients, hepatocellular carcinoma was present in some 19, melanoma in roughly 15, renal cell carcinoma in 9 and head and neck cancer in 9. A male proportion of around 80% and a mean age of approximately 61 years, ranging from about 20 to 85, were recorded for the dose-escalation cohort. Prior anti-PD-1, anti-PD-L1 or anti-CTLA-4 therapy was permitted, and checkpoint inhibitors had been received by around 39% of dose-escalation patients. Partial responses were achieved by three dose-escalation patients, of whom one had hepatocellular carcinoma and two had cutaneous melanoma. Peripheral TCRbeta sequencing was intended to test whether TCR sequence diversity was altered and clonal T-cell expansion was caused by ivuxolimab. The paper reports the monotherapy dose-escalation portion (N of about 51 patients) of the phase I ivuxolimab trial. Study-wide conclusions, independent of this receptor: After ivuxolimab, CD8+ T cells had more expanded clones than CD4+ T cells on average. Low levels of normalized T-cell clonal expansion were also seen in some patients who did not respond. At doses of 0.1 to 3.0 mg/kg, clonal expansion of both CD4+ and CD8+ T cells in blood was seen between baseline and week 6. In the 0.1-3.0 mg/kg groups, partial responders had among the lowest normalized peripheral clonal expansion, particularly in CD8+ T cells. The antigen specificity of the peripheral T cells that underwent clonal expansion was not determined.

Genomic DNA was extracted from sorted cells for sequencing of the TCRbeta CDR3 region. The immunoSEQ Assay was used for sequencing of TCRbeta CDR3 regions. TCRdb obtained this table from immuneACCESS and retained in-frame rearrangements with V and J assigned. These tables miss some clones; where compared with another copy, unresolved V genes account for less than half of the shortfall, and the remainder is unexplained. The sample table records tens of thousands of clones; about nine tenths of these occur just once. Clones ranked in the top ten supply roughly 5.9% of the sample. Patients with autoimmune disease history or receiving systemic immunosuppression were excluded from the trial. In every dose cohort, peripheral blood was drawn for TCR sequencing at baseline, cycle 4 day 1, and cycle 7 day 1. Samples came from an open-label, multicenter, first-in-human phase I dose-escalation trial of ivuxolimab. Adults with locally advanced or metastatic melanoma, renal cell carcinoma, hepatocellular carcinoma or head and neck squamous cell carcinoma were enrolled in the trial. Before TCR sequencing, CD4+ and CD8+ T cells were separately sorted from peripheral blood.

V loses 0 bases of germline sequence and J loses 9 bases, and the interval between the two ends is 13 bases. The CDR3 has 14 amino acids, counting the end cysteine and phenylalanine. The only DNA kept is the CDR3, 42 bases in frame from the first base. Reading the germline V gene gives CDR1 SGDLS and CDR2 YYNGEE. On this clone itself: This clone's antigen is unknown. Base qualities are missing; no much larger clone stands one base away.

Sequenced here: CD4+ or CD8+ T cells sorted from blood, sampled in a trial of the OX40 agonist ivuxolimab. The sequence derives from an adult with an advanced solid tumor such as melanoma, head and neck, liver or kidney cancer. The chain was built from TRBV9 and TRBJ2-1; TRBD2 is a weak D gene call, 6 bases matching. CDR3 sequence: CASSVVTGGGEQFF. The sequenced DNA: TGTGCCAGCAGCGTAGTGACTGGGGGAGGTGAGCAGTTCTTC.